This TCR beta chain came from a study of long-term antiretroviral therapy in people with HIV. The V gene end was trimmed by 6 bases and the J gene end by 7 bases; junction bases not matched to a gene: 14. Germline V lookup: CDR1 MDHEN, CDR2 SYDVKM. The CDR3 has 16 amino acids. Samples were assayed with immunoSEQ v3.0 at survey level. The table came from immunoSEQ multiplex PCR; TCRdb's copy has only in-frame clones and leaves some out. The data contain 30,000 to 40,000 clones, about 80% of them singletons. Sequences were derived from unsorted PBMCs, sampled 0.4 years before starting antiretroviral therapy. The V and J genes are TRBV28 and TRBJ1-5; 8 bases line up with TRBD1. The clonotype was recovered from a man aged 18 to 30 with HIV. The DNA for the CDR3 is TGTGCCAGCAGCTCCGGACAGGGACCTGATACGCAGCCCCAGCATTTT. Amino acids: CASSSGQGPDTQPQHF. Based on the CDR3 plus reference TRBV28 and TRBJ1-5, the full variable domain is DVKVTQSSRYLVKRTGEKVFLECVQDMDHENMFWYRQDPGLGLRLIYFSYDVKMKEKGDIPEGYSVSREKKERFSLILESASTNQTSMYLCASSSGQGPDTQPQHFGDGTRLSIL.